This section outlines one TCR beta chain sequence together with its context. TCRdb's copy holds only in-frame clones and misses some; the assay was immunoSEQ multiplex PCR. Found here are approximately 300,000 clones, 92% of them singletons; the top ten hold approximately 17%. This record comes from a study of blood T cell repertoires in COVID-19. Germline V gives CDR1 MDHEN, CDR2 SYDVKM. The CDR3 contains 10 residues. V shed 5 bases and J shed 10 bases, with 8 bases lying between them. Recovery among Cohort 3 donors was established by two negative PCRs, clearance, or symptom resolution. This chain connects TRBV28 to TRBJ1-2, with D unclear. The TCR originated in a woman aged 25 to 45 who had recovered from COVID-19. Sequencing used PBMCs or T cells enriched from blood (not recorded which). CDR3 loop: CASSAYFYTF. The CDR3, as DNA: TGTGCCAGCAGTGCCTATTTCTACACCTTC.